Included here is one TCR beta chain sequence, with context. CDR1 SGDLS and CDR2 YYNGEE come from the germline V gene. This CDR3 is built from 13 residues. Deletions cut 0 bases from V and 5 bases from J, with 8 bases between. This entry is derived from a study of blood T cell repertoires in COVID-19. Clones were read by immunoSEQ multiplex PCR, and TCRdb kept only the in-frame ones, dropping some. The repertoire holds around 180,000 clones, with 79% as singletons. The source of this sequence is a man in his sixties with active or convalescent COVID-19. Sequences were obtained from peripheral blood. The rearrangement uses TRBV9 and TRBJ2-5, with a tentative D call TRBD2 (6 bases). As DNA, the CDR3 is TGTGCCAGCAGCGTAGGGGGGAGGGAGACCCAGTACTTC. As protein: CASSVGGRETQYF.